The 27 T cell receptor beta chains reported below all come from one sample, sequenced in a study of cytomegalovirus exposure and HLA in healthy donors. The table came from immunoSEQ multiplex PCR; TCRdb's copy has only in-frame clones and leaves some out. In the table there are about 68,000 clones, over 80% of which are singletons. Material for sequencing was PBMCs. These receptors came from a man younger than 35 in good health and CMV-seronegative.

CDR3 region: CASSHVPRASGLKETQYF. The CDR3 nucleotides are TGTGCCAGCAGCCACGTTCCGCGTGCTAGCGGGTTGAAAGAGACCCAGTACTTC. The chain uses TRBV14 and TRBJ2-5, with 8 bases lining up with TRBD2. Germline CDR1 SGHDN, CDR2 FVKESK. V gave up 3 bases and J gave up 3 bases; unmatched junction bases: 15. This CDR3 region has 18 residues. Using reference TRBV14 and TRBJ2-5 for the parts outside the CDR3, the full variable domain is EAGVTQFPSHSVIEKGQTVTLRCDPISGHDNLYWYRRVMGKEIKFLLHFVKESKQDESGMPNNRFLAERTGGTYSTLKVQPAELEDSGVYFCASSHVPRASGLKETQYFGPGTRLLVL.

The chain combines TRBV5-1 with TRBJ2-1, with D tentatively TRBD2 (7 bases). The V gene's germline CDR1 is SGHRS and CDR2 YFSETQ. This CDR3 has 15 amino acids. With 1 base removed from V and 3 bases from J, the gap between germline ends came to 11 bases. CDR3 nucleotides: TGCGCCAGCAGCTTGTGGGGGGGCATCTACAATGAGCAGTTCTTC. Translation: CASSLWGGIYNEQFF. Combining the CDR3 with reference TRBV5-1 and TRBJ2-1 gives the whole variable domain KAGVTQTPRYLIKTRGQQVTLSCSPISGHRSVSWYQQTPGQGLQFLFEYFSETQRNKGNFPGRFSGRQFSNSRSEMNVSTLELGDSALYLCASSLWGGIYNEQFFGPGTRLTVL.

The chain recombines TRBV19 with TRBJ2-5, with TRBD1 matching 8 bases. Germline V gene data show CDR1 as LNHDA and CDR2 as SQIVND (reference sequence). This CDR3 has 17 residues. After removal of 3 bases from V and 1 base from J, the junction contained 10 bases not matched to a gene. The CDR3 DNA reads TGTGCCAGTAGTATTCGTCCCGGGACAGGCCTCCAAGAGACCCAGTACTTC. The encoded protein is CASSIRPGTGLQETQYF. The complete variable domain, with remaining parts taken from reference TRBV19 and TRBJ2-5, reads DGGITQSPKYLFRKEGQNVTLSCEQNLNHDAMYWYRQDPGQGLRLIYYSQIVNDFQKGDIAEGYSVSREKKESFPLTVTSAQKNPTAFYLCASSIRPGTGLQETQYFGPGTRLLVL.

CDR3 nucleotides: TGTGCCAGCTCACCACGGGCGAACTACGAGCAGTACTTC. Translation: CASSPRANYEQYF. This chain connects TRBV18 to TRBJ2-7; D remains unclear. CDR3 length: 13 residues. CDR1 and CDR2 from the germline V gene are KGHSH and LQKENI. V dropped 1 base and J dropped 3 bases, with 7 bases sitting between them.

This clone was recorded only once. This sequence joins TRBV28 and TRBJ1-2, with 8 bases that match TRBD1. V was pared by 11 bases and J by 4 bases, with 6 bases of the junction left unmatched. The germline V gene has CDR1 MDHEN and CDR2 SYDVKM. The CDR3 has 12 amino acids. The CDR3 loop reads CAQGAGSYGYTF. The CDR3, as DNA: TGTGCCCAGGGGGCGGGATCCTATGGCTACACCTTC.

The V and J genes are TRBV4-3 and TRBJ2-5; tentatively, D is TRBD1 (5 bases). The ends were cut back, 0 bases at V and 4 bases at J, with 9 bases in the middle. This CDR3 is 14 amino acids long. Germline values: CDR1 LGHNA, CDR2 YSLEER. CDR3 loop: CASSQDSGLETQYF. The DNA for the CDR3 is TGCGCCAGCAGCCAAGATTCAGGGTTAGAGACCCAGTACTTC.

V gene TRBV11-2 combines with J gene TRBJ1-5; possible D gene TRBD1, 5 bases. The CDR3 length is 11 residues. V lost 11 bases, J lost 5 bases, and 10 bases lay in between. Germline-derived CDR1 and CDR2 are SGHAT and FQNNGV. The CDR3 spells CAASRDQPQHF. The CDR3 DNA reads TGTGCCGCAAGCAGGGATCAGCCCCAGCATTTT.

The CDR3 DNA is TGTGCCAGCAGCAAAGATCGGGTAGGCACTGAAGCTTTCTTT. Translating it yields CASSKDRVGTEAFF. The chain is built from TRBV21-1 and TRBJ1-1. TRBV21-1 is reported as a pseudogene. This CDR3 region has 14 residues.

The gene calls are TRBV27 and TRBJ1-4; D gene unclear. Trimming took 3 bases from V and 0 from J, leaving 14 bases between them. The germline V gene has CDR1 MNHEY and CDR2 SMNVEV (reference sequence). The CDR3 runs to 17 residues. The CDR3 DNA reads as TGTGCCAGCAGTTTTATAGCCCCAGAGACAACTAATGAAAAACTGTTTTTT. Translation: CASSFIAPETTNEKLFF.

The chain employs TRBV2 and TRBJ1-2, with a weak D call TRBD1 (5 bases). The CDR3 has 14 residues. Trimming stripped 1 base from V and 3 bases from J, with 9 bases between. Germline loops: CDR1 SNHLY, CDR2 FYNNEI. The CDR3 reads CASSEESGHYGYTF. CDR3 DNA sequence: TGTGCCAGCAGTGAAGAGTCAGGGCACTATGGCTACACCTTC.

V gene TRBV11-3 combines with J gene TRBJ2-5, with 7 bases identical to TRBD1. The ends lost 6 bases at V and 5 bases at J; junction bases unmatched: 12. The germline CDR1 and CDR2 sequences are SGHNT and YENEEA. There are 15 residues in the CDR3. The CDR3 sequence: CASSPTEGAGETQYF. DNA for the CDR3: TGTGCCAGCAGTCCCACTGAGGGGGCAGGGGAGACCCAGTACTTC.

V is TRBV28 and J is TRBJ1-1; D unresolved. The CDR3 length is 15 residues. Germline V gives CDR1 MDHEN, CDR2 SYDVKM. V was cut by 3 bases and J by 2 bases, with 13 bases left in between. Here the CDR3 DNA reads TGTGCCAGCAGTTTCCGTACCGGAGTAAACACTGAAGCTTTCTTT. Its translation is CASSFRTGVNTEAFF. Drawing the rest from reference TRBV28 and TRBJ1-1, the complete variable domain is DVKVTQSSRYLVKRTGEKVFLECVQDMDHENMFWYRQDPGLGLRLIYFSYDVKMKEKGDIPEGYSVSREKKERFSLILESASTNQTSMYLCASSFRTGVNTEAFFGQGTRLTVV.

The V and J genes are TRBV9 and TRBJ1-1; D is ambiguous. This CDR3 is 14 amino acids long. The V end lost 2 bases, the J end lost 3 bases, and 11 bases lay between the germline ends. The germline CDR1 and CDR2 sequences are SGDLS and YYNGEE. The CDR3 bases are TGTGCCAGCAGCGTGGGCCCCCAGGACACTGAAGCTTTCTTT. This translates into CASSVGPQDTEAFF.

The J gene is TRBJ2-1, the V gene TRBV6-6; 8 nucleotides agree with TRBD2. The junction had 13 bases not matched to a gene; V was cut back by 9 bases and J by 6 bases. In germline, CDR1 is MNHNY, CDR2 SVGAGI (reference sequence). CDR3 length: 15 residues. CDR3 DNA sequence: TGTGCCAGTGGCCTCCCGGGACTAGGTCTCAATGAGCAGTTCTTC. It is translated as CASGLPGLGLNEQFF.

This sequence joins TRBV7-2 and TRBJ1-2; D possibly corresponds to TRBD1 (5 bases). The CDR3 consists of 14 residues. Germline V gives CDR1 SGHTA, CDR2 FQGNSA. With 1 base removed from V and 2 bases from J, the gap between germline ends came to 8 bases. The CDR3 bases are TGTGCCAGCAGCTTAGAGGCAGGGAACTATGGCTACACCTTC. This sequence encodes CASSLEAGNYGYTF.

The chain couples TRBV7-3 to TRBJ2-7; 7 nucleotides line up with TRBD2. The length of the CDR3 is 12 residues. With V trimmed by 3 bases and J by 6 bases, 2 bases remained unmatched. CDR1 is SGHTA and CDR2 is FQGTGA in the germline V gene. The CDR3 loop is CASSFPGGEQYF. As DNA, the CDR3 is TGTGCCAGCAGCTTTCCGGGGGGCGAGCAGTACTTC.

This clone has more than one count but fewer than ten. J is TRBJ1-2 and V is TRBV7-3; TRBD1 agrees at 11 bases. Trimming cost V 5 bases and J 6 bases; bases outside gene matches: 8. Germline V gives CDR1 SGHTA, CDR2 FQGTGA. The CDR3 runs 15 residues. CDR3 protein: CASSRDGQGADGYTF. In nucleotides, the CDR3 is TGTGCCAGCAGCCGGGACGGACAGGGGGCCGATGGCTACACCTTC.

The gene calls are TRBV2 and TRBJ2-1; TRBD2 agrees at 9 bases. After removal of 5 bases from V and 7 bases from J, the junction contained 6 bases not matched to a gene. There are 14 residues in the CDR3. Germline CDR1 is SNHLY and CDR2 is FYNNEI. The CDR3 DNA is TGTGCCAGCAGTTCACTAGCGGGTAGGAATGAGCAGTTCTTC. The encoded protein is CASSSLAGRNEQFF.

This chain links TRBV29-1 with TRBJ2-5, with 9 positions matching TRBD2. From germline, CDR1 is SQVTM and CDR2 ANQGSEA. CDR3 length equals 15 residues. V shed 1 base, J shed 3 bases, and the junction held 6 bases outside the gene matches. The CDR3 loop is CSVEGGIAGEETQYF. Written as DNA, the CDR3 is TGCAGCGTTGAAGGGGGGATAGCGGGAGAAGAGACCCAGTACTTC.

This chain joins TRBV7-9 and TRBJ1-3; D uncertain. Trimming removed 1 base at V and 0 bases at J, with 13 bases between. Germline V gives CDR1 SEHNR, CDR2 FQNEAQ (reference sequence). The CDR3 is 17 residues long. CDR3: CASSLGFAANSGNTIYF. The CDR3 nucleotides are TGTGCCAGCAGCTTAGGATTTGCGGCCAACTCTGGAAACACCATATATTTT.

V gene TRBV6-1 combines with J gene TRBJ1-2; tentatively, D is TRBD1 (6 bases). CDR1 is MNHNS and CDR2 is SASEGT in the germline V gene. Trimming pared 6 bases from V and 8 bases from J, leaving 16 bases between. The CDR3 sequence is 13 residues long. The CDR3 protein is CASSSPRGAGYTF. The DNA of the CDR3 is TGTGCCAGCAGCTCGCCCAGGGGAGCCGGCTACACCTTC.

This chain uses TRBV11-3 with TRBJ2-7; TRBD1 matches at 7 bases. V gave up 5 bases and J gave up 5 bases; unmatched junction bases: 6. Germline V gene data show CDR1 as SGHNT and CDR2 as YENEEA. CDR3 length equals 13 residues. The CDR3 nucleotides read TGTGCCAGCAGCCGACAGGGCCCCGACGAGCAGTACTTC. It encodes CASSRQGPDEQYF.

A few counts support this clone. The V and J genes are TRBV5-1 and TRBJ1-5; D gene uncertain. This CDR3 contains 13 residues. With 4 bases removed from V and 3 bases from J, the gap between germline ends came to 8 bases. Germline CDR1 SGHRS, CDR2 YFSETQ. The CDR3 here is CASSTEVNQPQHF. Here the CDR3 DNA reads TGCGCCAGCAGCACTGAGGTCAATCAGCCCCAGCATTTT.

This chain connects TRBV29-1 to TRBJ2-5, with no clear D. The CDR3 loop spans 12 amino acids. V lost 5 bases to trimming and J lost 1 base, with 8 bases between them. Germline values: CDR1 SQVTM, CDR2 ANQGSEA. This CDR3 reads CSVLFSQETQYF. CDR3 coding DNA: TGCAGCGTTCTCTTCTCCCAAGAGACCCAGTACTTC. The variable domain in full, completed from reference TRBV29-1 and TRBJ2-5, reads SAVISQKPSRDICQRGTSLTIQCQVDSQVTMMFWYRQQPGQSLTLIATANQGSEATYESGFVIDKFPISRPNLTFSTLTVSNMSPEDSSIYLCSVLFSQETQYFGPGTRLLVL.

The gene calls are TRBV6-1 and TRBJ2-1, with D unresolved. V shed 9 bases and J shed 6 bases, with 15 bases lying between them. The germline gives CDR1 MNHNS, CDR2 SASEGT. The CDR3 contains 13 residues. The CDR3 protein is CASTGWYGNEQFF. The CDR3 DNA reads as TGTGCCAGTACTGGTTGGTATGGCAATGAGCAGTTCTTC.

This sequence joins TRBV4-2 and TRBJ2-3; 7 nucleotides line up with TRBD1. This CDR3 region has 17 residues. With V trimmed by 4 bases and J by 0 bases, 10 bases remained unmatched. Looked up from germline, CDR1 is LGHNA and CDR2 is YNFKEQ. Here the CDR3 DNA reads TGTGCCAGCAGCCCGCTGGACAGGCGGTCTAGCACAGATACGCAGTATTTT. Translating it yields CASSPLDRRSSTDTQYF.

A remark on this clone: One junction end does not reproduce the germline sequence, and a read error may be involved. J is TRBJ1-2 and V is TRBV11-2, with a tentative D call TRBD1 (5 bases). Germline-derived CDR1 and CDR2 are SGHAT and FQNNGV. The CDR3 totals 14 residues. This CDR3 is CASSLVQGGIPSLF. The CDR3 region has the DNA TGTGCCAGCAGCCTGGTTCAGGGTGGCATCCCATCCCTCTTC.